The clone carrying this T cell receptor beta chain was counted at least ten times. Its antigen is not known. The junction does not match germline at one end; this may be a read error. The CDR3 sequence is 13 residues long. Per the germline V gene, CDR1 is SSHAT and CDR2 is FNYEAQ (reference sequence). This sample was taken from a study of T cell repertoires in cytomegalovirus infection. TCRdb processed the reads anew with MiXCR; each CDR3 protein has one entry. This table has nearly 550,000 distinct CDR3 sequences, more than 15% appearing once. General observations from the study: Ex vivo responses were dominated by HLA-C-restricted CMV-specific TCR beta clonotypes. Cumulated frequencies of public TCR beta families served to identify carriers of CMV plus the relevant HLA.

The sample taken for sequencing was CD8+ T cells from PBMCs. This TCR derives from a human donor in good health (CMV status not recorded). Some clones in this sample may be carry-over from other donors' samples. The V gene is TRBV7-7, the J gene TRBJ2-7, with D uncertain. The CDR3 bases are TGTGCTAGCAGCTTAACCGCCCTGGGCGAGCAGTACTTC. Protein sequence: CASSLTALGEQYF.